A selection of T cell receptor beta chains follows, all from one sample in a study of shared clonotypes between healthy human individuals. Libraries were prepared by immunoSEQ multiplex PCR; TCRdb keeps only in-frame clonotypes and omits some of them. The repertoire holds about 580,000 clones, with 95% to 98% as singletons. The sequenced sample consisted of naive CD8+ T cells sorted from blood. These receptors originate from a man aged 25-40 years in good health. CDR3s include the opening cysteine and the closing phenylalanine or tryptophan. D genes are given only for firm matches. Some rows mark clone size as missing; the rest say once, few, many or name a class of expanded clone.

D gene,clone size,J gene,V gene,CDR3 protein,CDR3 DNA
-,-,TRBJ1-3,TRBV10-3,CAISEYPDSGNTIYF,TGTGCCATCAGTGAGTACCCGGACTCTGGAAACACCATATATTTT
-,-,TRBJ2-7,TRBV29-1,CSVLGRGSYEQYF,TGCAGCGTTTTGGGGAGAGGTTCCTACGAGCAGTACTTC
-,-,TRBJ2-1,TRBV6-5,CASSPSIWHEQFF,TGTGCCAGCAGTCCTTCTATCTGGCATGAGCAGTTCTTC
-,-,TRBJ1-2,TRBV28,CASSFYTGKEDGYTF,TGTGCCAGCAGTTTCTACACGGGGAAAGAGGATGGCTACACCTTC
-,-,TRBJ2-3,TRBV5-1,CASSLGEGSTDTQYF,TGCGCCAGCAGCTTGGGGGAAGGGAGCACAGATACGCAGTATTTT
-,-,TRBJ2-1,TRBV4-1,CASSQRKLSSYNEQFF,TGCGCCAGCAGCCAAAGGAAACTAAGCTCCTACAATGAGCAGTTCTTC
TRBD1,medium-sized,TRBJ2-7,TRBV5-4,CASSISGTGTHEQYF,TGTGCCAGCAGCATATCCGGGACAGGGACCCACGAGCAGTACTTC
TRBD1,-,TRBJ1-5,TRBV6-1,CASTMTGDQDQPQHF,TGTGCCAGCACCATGACAGGGGATCAGGATCAGCCCCAGCATTTT
-,-,TRBJ2-7,TRBV7-3,CASSLGVEQYF,TGTGCCAGCAGCTTAGGTGTCGAGCAGTACTTC
-,-,TRBJ1-4,TRBV7-9,CASSPVGGYEKLFF,TGTGCCAGCAGCCCGGTGGGGGGTTATGAAAAACTGTTTTTT
-,-,TRBJ1-2,TRBV5-1,CASSLNPAVYGYTF,TGCGCCAGCAGCTTGAATCCAGCCGTCTATGGCTACACCTTC
-,once,TRBJ2-1,TRBV9,CASSVASGGAYNEQFF,TGTGCCAGCAGCGTAGCTTCCGGGGGCGCGTACAATGAGCAGTTCTTC
TRBD2,-,TRBJ2-3,TRBV28,CASSSSGRKPDTQYF,TGTGCCAGCAGTTCTAGCGGGAGAAAGCCAGATACGCAGTATTTT
TRBD2,-,TRBJ2-6,TRBV5-4,CASRGLAGPEMASGANVLTF,TGTGCCAGCAGGGGACTAGCGGGACCAGAGATGGCTTCTGGGGCCAACGTCCTGACTTTC
-,-,TRBJ2-2,TRBV29-1,CSVVPREAANTGELFF,TGCAGCGTTGTACCGAGGGAGGCCGCGAACACCGGGGAGCTGTTTTTT
-,-,TRBJ2-3,TRBV7-9,CASLGPRAVSRDTQYF,TGTGCCAGCTTAGGGCCCAGGGCAGTGTCTCGAGATACGCAGTATTTT
-,once,TRBJ2-7,TRBV6-6,CASSSGSRYEQYF,TGTGCCAGCAGTTCAGGGAGTCGCTACGAGCAGTACTTC
TRBD1,-,TRBJ1-2,TRBV29-1,CSVEDGTGYGYTF,TGCAGCGTTGAAGATGGGACAGGCTATGGCTACACCTTC
TRBD2,-,TRBJ2-5,TRBV2,CASRLAGGVETQYF,TGTGCCAGCCGCCTAGCGGGAGGGGTTGAGACCCAGTACTTC
TRBD1,-,TRBJ2-1,TRBV5-1,CASSYGQGYEQFF,TGCGCCAGCAGCTACGGACAGGGCTATGAGCAGTTCTTC
TRBD2,once,TRBJ2-1,TRBV27,CASSSPRTTGLGYNEQFF,TGTGCCAGCAGTTCCCCACGGACGACGGGACTAGGGTACAATGAGCAGTTCTTC
-,-,TRBJ2-7,TRBV4-1,CASSHRTGYEQYF,TGCGCCAGCAGCCATAGGACGGGCTACGAGCAGTACTTC
TRBD2,-,TRBJ2-1,TRBV27,CASSGASGSYNEQFF,TGTGCCAGCAGCGGGGCTAGCGGGTCATACAATGAGCAGTTCTTC
-,-,TRBJ2-5,TRBV7-9,CASSRAISETQYF,TGTGCCAGCAGCCGGGCCATATCCGAGACCCAGTACTTC
-,-,TRBJ2-1,TRBV9,CASSVTNLSPGQFYNEQFF,TGTGCCAGCAGCGTTACGAACCTCTCTCCGGGACAATTCTACAATGAGCAGTTCTTC
-,-,TRBJ1-2,TRBV27,CASSAAANYGYTF,TGTGCCAGCAGTGCAGCTGCTAACTATGGCTACACCTTC
TRBD2,-,TRBJ2-7,TRBV27,CASSPDIRGEQQYF,TGTGCCAGCAGTCCGGACATCCGGGGGGAACAGCAGTACTTC
TRBD1,-,TRBJ2-2,TRBV18,CASSPQPGTGSTTGELFF,TGTGCCAGCTCACCACAACCCGGGACAGGGAGTACCACCGGGGAGCTGTTTTTT
-,once,TRBJ2-2,TRBV5-1,CASSLQGGYTGELFF,TGCGCCAGCAGCTTACAGGGAGGATACACCGGGGAGCTGTTTTTT
TRBD1,-,TRBJ1-5,TRBV9,CASSPEGDRENQPQHF,TGTGCCAGCAGCCCCGAGGGGGACAGGGAAAATCAGCCCCAGCATTTT
-,-,TRBJ1-1,TRBV29-1,CSVEIGISEAFF,TGCAGCGTTGAGATCGGTATATCCGAAGCTTTCTTT